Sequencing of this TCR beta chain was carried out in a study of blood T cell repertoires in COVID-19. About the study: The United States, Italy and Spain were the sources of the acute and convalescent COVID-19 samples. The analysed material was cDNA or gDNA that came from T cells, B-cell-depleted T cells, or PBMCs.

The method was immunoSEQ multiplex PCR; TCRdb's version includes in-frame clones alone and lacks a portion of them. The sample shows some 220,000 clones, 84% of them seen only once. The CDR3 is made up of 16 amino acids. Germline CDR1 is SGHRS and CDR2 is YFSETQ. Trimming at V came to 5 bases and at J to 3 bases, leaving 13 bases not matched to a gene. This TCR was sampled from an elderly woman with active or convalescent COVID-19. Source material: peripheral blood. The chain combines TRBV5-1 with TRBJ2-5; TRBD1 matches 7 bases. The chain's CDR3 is CASSYNPGQLKETQYF. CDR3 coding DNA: TGCGCCAGCAGTTACAACCCGGGACAGCTAAAAGAGACCCAGTACTTC.